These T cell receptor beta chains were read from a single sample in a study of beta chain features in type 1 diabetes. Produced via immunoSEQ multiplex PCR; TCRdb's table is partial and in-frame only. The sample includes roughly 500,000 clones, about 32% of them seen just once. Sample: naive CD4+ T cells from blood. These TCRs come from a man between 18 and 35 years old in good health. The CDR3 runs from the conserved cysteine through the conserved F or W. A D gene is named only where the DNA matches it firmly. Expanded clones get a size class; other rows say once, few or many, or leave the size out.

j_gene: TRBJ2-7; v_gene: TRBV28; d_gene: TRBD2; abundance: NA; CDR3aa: CAHSSGTYEQYF; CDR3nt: TGTGCCCACTCTAGCGGGACCTACGAGCAGTACTTC
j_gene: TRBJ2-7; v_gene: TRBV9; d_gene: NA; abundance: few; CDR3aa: CASSVESGTYEQYF; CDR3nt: TGTGCCAGCAGCGTAGAATCGGGGACCTACGAGCAGTACTTC
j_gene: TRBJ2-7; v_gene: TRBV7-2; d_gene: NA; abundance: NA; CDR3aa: CASSLVFRDYEQYF; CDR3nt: TGTGCCAGCAGCTTAGTGTTCAGGGACTACGAGCAGTACTTC
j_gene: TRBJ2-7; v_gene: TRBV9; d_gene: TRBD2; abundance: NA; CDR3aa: CASSPTSGIYEQYF; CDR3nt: TGTGCCAGCAGCCCGACTAGCGGGATATACGAGCAGTACTTC
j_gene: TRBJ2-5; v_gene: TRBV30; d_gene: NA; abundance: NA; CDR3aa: CAWSKGRETQYF; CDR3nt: TGTGCCTGGAGTAAGGGGCGGGAGACCCAGTACTTC
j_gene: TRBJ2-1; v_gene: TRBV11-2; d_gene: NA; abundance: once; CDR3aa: CASSLGLPSVNEQFF; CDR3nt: TGTGCCAGCAGCTTAGGGTTACCTAGCGTCAATGAGCAGTTCTTC
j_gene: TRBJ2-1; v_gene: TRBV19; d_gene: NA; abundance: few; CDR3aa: CASSIGNYNEQFF; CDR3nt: TGTGCCAGTAGTATCGGGAACTACAATGAGCAGTTCTTC
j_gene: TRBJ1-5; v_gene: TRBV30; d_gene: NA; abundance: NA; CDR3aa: CAWSPITGPREPQHF; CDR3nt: TGTGCCTGGAGTCCTATTACAGGGCCAAGGGAGCCCCAGCATTTT
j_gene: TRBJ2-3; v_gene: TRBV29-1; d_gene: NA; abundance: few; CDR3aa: CSGRGTSTDTQYF; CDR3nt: TGCAGCGGGAGGGGGACGAGCACAGATACGCAGTATTTT
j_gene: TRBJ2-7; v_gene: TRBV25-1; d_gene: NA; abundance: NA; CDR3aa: CASTYHDRYEQYF; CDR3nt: TGTGCCAGCACCTACCATGATCGGTACGAGCAGTACTTC
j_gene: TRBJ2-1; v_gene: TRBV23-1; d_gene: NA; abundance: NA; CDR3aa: CASSSHSRSNEQFF; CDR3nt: TGCGCCAGCAGTTCCCACTCTCGTTCCAATGAGCAGTTCTTC
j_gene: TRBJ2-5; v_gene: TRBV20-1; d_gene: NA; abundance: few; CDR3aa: CSAREGETQYF; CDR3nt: TGCAGTGCTAGAGAGGGGGAGACCCAGTACTTC
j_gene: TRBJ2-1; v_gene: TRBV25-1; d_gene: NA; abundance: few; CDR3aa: CASTPRGVIYNEQFF; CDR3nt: TGTGCCAGCACCCCTAGAGGGGTTATCTACAATGAGCAGTTCTTC
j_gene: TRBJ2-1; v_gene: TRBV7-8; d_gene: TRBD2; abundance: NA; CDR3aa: CASSPRLAGQPREQFF; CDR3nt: TGTGCCAGCAGCCCGAGACTAGCGGGACAGCCTAGGGAGCAGTTCTTC
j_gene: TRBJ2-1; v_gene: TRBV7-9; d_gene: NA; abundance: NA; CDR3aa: CASSLSGDNEQFF; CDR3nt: TGTGCCAGCAGCTTATCTGGGGACAATGAGCAGTTCTTC
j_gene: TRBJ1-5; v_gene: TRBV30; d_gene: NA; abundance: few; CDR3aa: CAWGSRDNQPQHF; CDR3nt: TGTGCCTGGGGGTCCCGGGACAATCAGCCCCAGCATTTT
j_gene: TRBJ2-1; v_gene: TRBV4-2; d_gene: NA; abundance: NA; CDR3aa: CASSRGNEQFF; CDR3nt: TGTGCCAGCAGCCGAGGAAATGAGCAGTTCTTC
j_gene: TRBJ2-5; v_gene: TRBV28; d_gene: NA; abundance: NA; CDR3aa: CASSPTPEVTQYF; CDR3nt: TGTGCCAGCAGTCCCACCCCCGAAGTGACCCAGTACTTC
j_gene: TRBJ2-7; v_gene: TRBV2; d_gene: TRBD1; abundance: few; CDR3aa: CASSRQGDGQYF; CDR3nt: TGTGCCAGCAGTCGACAGGGGGACGGGCAGTACTTC
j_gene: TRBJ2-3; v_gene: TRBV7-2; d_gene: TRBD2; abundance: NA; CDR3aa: CASSLELAGGTDTQYF; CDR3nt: TGTGCCAGCAGCTTAGAACTAGCGGGAGGGACAGATACGCAGTATTTT
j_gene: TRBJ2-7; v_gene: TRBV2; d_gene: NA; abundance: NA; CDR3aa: CASRDYGEQYF; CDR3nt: TGTGCCAGCAGAGACTACGGCGAGCAGTACTTC
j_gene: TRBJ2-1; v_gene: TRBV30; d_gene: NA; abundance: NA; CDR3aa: CAWSSGFEQFF; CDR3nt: TGTGCCTGGTCCTCAGGGTTTGAGCAGTTCTTC
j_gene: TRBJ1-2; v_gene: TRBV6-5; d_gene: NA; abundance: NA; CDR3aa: CASSYSPTQEGGYTF; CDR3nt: TGTGCCAGCAGTTACTCCCCCACCCAGGAGGGCGGCTACACCTTC
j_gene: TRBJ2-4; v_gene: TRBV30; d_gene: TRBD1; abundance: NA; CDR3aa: CAWSVRDRVLYNIQYF; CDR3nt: TGTGCCTGGAGTGTTCGGGACAGGGTTTTGTATAACATTCAGTACTTC
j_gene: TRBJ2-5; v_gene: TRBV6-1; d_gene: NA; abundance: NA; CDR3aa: CASSPLPLLTQYF; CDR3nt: TGTGCCAGCAGCCCACTCCCCTTATTGACCCAGTACTTC
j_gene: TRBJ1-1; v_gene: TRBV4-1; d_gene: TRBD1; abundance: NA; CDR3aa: CASSQDLQGSAFF; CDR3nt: TGCGCCAGCAGCCAAGATCTACAGGGGAGCGCTTTCTTT
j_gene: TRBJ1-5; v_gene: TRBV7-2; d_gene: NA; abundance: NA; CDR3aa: CASSLVQNNQPQHF; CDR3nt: TGTGCCAGCAGCTTGGTCCAGAACAATCAGCCCCAGCATTTT
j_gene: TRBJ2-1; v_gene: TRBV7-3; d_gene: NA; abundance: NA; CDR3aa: CASSFGVSSYNEQFF; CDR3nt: TGTGCCAGCAGCTTTGGGGTGAGCTCCTACAATGAGCAGTTCTTC
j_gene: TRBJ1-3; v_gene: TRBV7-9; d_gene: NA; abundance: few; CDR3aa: CASSFDSYSGNTIYF; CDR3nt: TGTGCCAGCAGCTTTGACTCTTACTCTGGAAACACCATATATTTT
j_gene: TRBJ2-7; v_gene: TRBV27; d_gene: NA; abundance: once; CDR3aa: CASTPMGEGAYEQYF; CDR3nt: TGTGCCAGCACCCCTATGGGGGAGGGGGCCTACGAGCAGTACTTC
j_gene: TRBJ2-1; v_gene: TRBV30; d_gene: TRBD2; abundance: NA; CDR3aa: CAWSPGGSGRSNEQFF; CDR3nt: TGTGCCTGGAGCCCTGGGGGAAGCGGGAGGAGCAATGAGCAGTTCTTC
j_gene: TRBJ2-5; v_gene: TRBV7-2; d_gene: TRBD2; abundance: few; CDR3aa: CASSLVGTSVRQETQYF; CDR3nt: TGTGCCAGCAGCTTAGTGGGGACTAGCGTACGGCAAGAGACCCAGTACTTC
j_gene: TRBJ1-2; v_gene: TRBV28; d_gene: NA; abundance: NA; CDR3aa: CASSPRQAGQYGYTF; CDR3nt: TGTGCCAGCAGTCCGCGACAGGCAGGACAATATGGCTACACCTTC
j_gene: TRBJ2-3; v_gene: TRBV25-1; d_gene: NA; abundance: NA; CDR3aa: CASSPPWSTDTQYF; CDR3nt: TGTGCCAGCAGTCCCCCCTGGAGTACAGATACGCAGTATTTT
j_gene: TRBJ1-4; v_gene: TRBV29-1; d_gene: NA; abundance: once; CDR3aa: CSVVQGDEKLFF; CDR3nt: TGCAGCGTTGTTCAGGGAGATGAAAAACTGTTTTTT
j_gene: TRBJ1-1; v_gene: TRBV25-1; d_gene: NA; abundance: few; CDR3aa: CASSERTANTEAFF; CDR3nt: TGTGCCAGCAGTGAACGGACAGCGAACACTGAAGCTTTCTTT
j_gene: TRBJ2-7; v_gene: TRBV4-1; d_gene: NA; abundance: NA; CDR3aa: CASSQPDGSLEQYF; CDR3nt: TGCGCCAGCAGCCAGCCTGACGGGAGTCTAGAGCAGTACTTC
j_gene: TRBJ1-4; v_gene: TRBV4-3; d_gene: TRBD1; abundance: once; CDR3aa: CASSQEPAGGERLNEKLFF; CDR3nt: TGCGCCAGCAGCCAAGAACCCGCAGGGGGAGAGAGGCTTAATGAAAAACTGTTTTTT
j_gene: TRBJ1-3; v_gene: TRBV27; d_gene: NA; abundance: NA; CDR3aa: CASSSDSYSGNTIYF; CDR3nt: TGTGCCAGCAGTTCCGACAGTTACTCTGGAAACACCATATATTTT
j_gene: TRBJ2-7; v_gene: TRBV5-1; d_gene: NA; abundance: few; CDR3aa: CASRRNSQGSYEQYF; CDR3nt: TGCGCCAGCAGAAGGAACTCCCAAGGCTCCTACGAGCAGTACTTC
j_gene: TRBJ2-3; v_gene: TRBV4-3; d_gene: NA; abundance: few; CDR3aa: CASSQEPTSTDTQYF; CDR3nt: TGCGCCAGCAGCCAAGAGCCAACAAGCACAGATACGCAGTATTTT
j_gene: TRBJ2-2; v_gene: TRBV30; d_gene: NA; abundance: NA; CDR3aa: CASLPGTGNTGELFF; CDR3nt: TGTGCCTCTCTTCCCGGGACTGGGAACACCGGGGAGCTGTTTTTT
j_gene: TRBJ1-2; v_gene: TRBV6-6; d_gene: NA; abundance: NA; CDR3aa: CASSPPSGGVPYGYTF; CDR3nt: TGTGCCAGCAGTCCCCCATCAGGTGGAGTACCCTATGGCTACACCTTC
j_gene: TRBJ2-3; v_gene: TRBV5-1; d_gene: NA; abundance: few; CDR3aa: CASSPNTDTQYF; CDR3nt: TGCGCCAGCAGCCCTAACACAGATACGCAGTATTTT
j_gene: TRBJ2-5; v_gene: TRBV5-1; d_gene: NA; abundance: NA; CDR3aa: CASSPGPGETQYF; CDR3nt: TGCGCCAGCAGCCCGGGTCCCGGGGAGACCCAGTACTTC
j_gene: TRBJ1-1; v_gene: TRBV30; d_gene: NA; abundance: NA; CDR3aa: CAWSPLIEAFF; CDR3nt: TGTGCCTGGAGCCCGTTAATTGAAGCTTTCTTT
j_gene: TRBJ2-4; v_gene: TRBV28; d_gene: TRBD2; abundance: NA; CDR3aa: CASSPLAGSNYLAKNIQYF; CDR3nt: TGTGCCAGCAGTCCACTAGCGGGATCAAACTATCTAGCCAAAAACATTCAGTACTTC